Listed below are T cell receptor beta chains from one sample, sequenced in a study of blood T cell repertoires in COVID-19. TCRdb's copy holds only in-frame clones and misses some; the assay was immunoSEQ multiplex PCR. This sample yields 100,000 to 150,000 clones, of which around 85% are seen a single time; about 3% belongs to the top ten. What was sequenced was peripheral blood. Every receptor here comes from a woman older than 75 with COVID-19, enrolled during active disease. The CDR3 runs from the conserved cysteine through the conserved F or W. The D gene is left open where the match is weak. Clone sizes are given selectively: once, few, many, or a class where the clone is expanded.

TRBV5-1	.	TRBJ2-7	TRBD2	TGCGCCAGCAGCTCATCCGGGACTAGTTACGGAGGGAACTACGAGCAGTACTTC	CASSSSGTSYGGNYEQYF
TRBV5-1	once	TRBJ2-7	TRBD2	TGCGCCAGCAGCCAGAGACTAGCGGGAGATGACGAGCAGTACTTC	CASSQRLAGDDEQYF
TRBV11-2	.	TRBJ2-3	TRBD2	TGTGCCAGCAGCACGGGGACTAGCGGGAGGGCCGCGACAGATACGCAGTATTTT	CASSTGTSGRAATDTQYF
TRBV19	.	TRBJ1-1	.	TGTGCCAGTAGTGCGTTCGGGGGTATAATCGAAGCTTTCTTT	CASSAFGGIIEAFF
TRBV7-3	.	TRBJ2-1	.	TGTGCCAGCAGCTTCAGTGACAGCCCCTACAATGAGCAGTTCTTC	CASSFSDSPYNEQFF
TRBV5-1	.	TRBJ2-2	TRBD1	TGCGCCAGCAGCTTGGAGGGACAGGGGCCCCTGGGCGGGGAGCTGTTTTTT	CASSLEGQGPLGGELFF
TRBV11-1	.	TRBJ2-5	.	TGTGCCAGCAGCTTGGCCCAAAAAGAGACCCAGTACTTC	CASSLAQKETQYF
TRBV28	.	TRBJ1-1	.	TGTGCCAGCAGTACTACGCCAAAAGCCAGAAGCACTTTCTTT	CASSTTPKARSTFF
TRBV7-2	.	TRBJ1-5	.	TGTGCCAGCAGCTTAGAAGTCCGGGCAGGGGCACAGCCCCAGCATTTT	CASSLEVRAGAQPQHF
TRBV3-1/TRBV3-2	.	TRBJ2-1	.	TGTGCCAGCAGCCCGAACGGCCAGGCCCTTCGATTGGAGCAGTTCTTC	CASSPNGQALRLEQFF
TRBV28	.	TRBJ1-1	.	TGTGCCAGCAGTTTAGGCGGTGAGAACACTGAAGCTTTCTTT	CASSLGGENTEAFF
TRBV6-5	once	TRBJ2-7	TRBD1	TGTGCCAGCAGTCTAGGACAGGGGGCACACGAGCAGTACTTC	CASSLGQGAHEQYF
TRBV27	.	TRBJ1-4	TRBD1	TGTGCCAGCAGTCAAAGACAGGGTTTAAATGAAAAACTGTTTTTT	CASSQRQGLNEKLFF
TRBV7-6	.	TRBJ2-6	.	TGTGCCAGCAGCTTGGATGGAAGGGGCGCGTTCGGGGCCAACGTCCTGACTTTC	CASSLDGRGAFGANVLTF
TRBV7-2	.	TRBJ1-5	.	TGTGCCAGCAGCTTGACCAGGTATAGCAATCAGCCCCAGCATTTT	CASSLTRYSNQPQHF
TRBV6-5	.	TRBJ1-2	TRBD1	TGTGCCAGCAGACGACCGGGACAGGGGTATGGCTACACCTTC	CASRRPGQGYGYTF
TRBV5-6	.	TRBJ1-2	TRBD1	TGTGCCAGCAGCTCGACAGGGAACTATGGCTACACCTTC	CASSSTGNYGYTF
TRBV6-5	.	TRBJ2-7	TRBD2	TGTGCCAGCAGTTACGGGACTAGCGGGAGCGCCGAGCAGTACTTC	CASSYGTSGSAEQYF
TRBV6-1	few	TRBJ2-3	TRBD1	TGTGCCAGCAGTGAAGCTCCGGGACAGGGGGCAGATACGCAGTATTTT	CASSEAPGQGADTQYF
TRBV28	.	TRBJ2-4	TRBD2	TGTGCCAGCAGACCAACCCTCGGGGGGGCGGCCAAAAACATTCAGTACTTC	CASRPTLGGAAKNIQYF
TRBV11-2	.	TRBJ1-2	TRBD1	TGTGCCAGCAGCTTAGGCGCAGGGGGTAACTATGGCTACACCTTC	CASSLGAGGNYGYTF
TRBV19	.	TRBJ2-1	TRBD2	TGTGCCAGTAGTATAGGACTAGCGGGAGTGGTGAATGAGCAGTTCTTC	CASSIGLAGVVNEQFF
TRBV5-4	.	TRBJ2-1	.	TGTGCCAGCAGCTCAACAGGGCGATCCTACAATGAGCAGTTCTTC	CASSSTGRSYNEQFF
TRBV14	.	TRBJ2-3	.	TGTGCCAGCAGCCAAGAATACGGTATGGGAGCCACAGATACGCAGTATTTT	CASSQEYGMGATDTQYF
TRBV2	.	TRBJ1-5	TRBD1	TGTGCCAGCAGCGGGACAGGGCGGGCGAATCAGCCCCAGCATTTT	CASSGTGRANQPQHF
TRBV7-3	.	TRBJ2-2	.	TGTGCCAGCAGCGGCGGGGCCACCGGGGAGCTGTTTTTT	CASSGGATGELFF
TRBV4-3	.	TRBJ2-1	TRBD1	TGCGCCAGCAGCCAGCCGGGACAGGGAAGCAATGAGCAGTTCTTC	CASSQPGQGSNEQFF